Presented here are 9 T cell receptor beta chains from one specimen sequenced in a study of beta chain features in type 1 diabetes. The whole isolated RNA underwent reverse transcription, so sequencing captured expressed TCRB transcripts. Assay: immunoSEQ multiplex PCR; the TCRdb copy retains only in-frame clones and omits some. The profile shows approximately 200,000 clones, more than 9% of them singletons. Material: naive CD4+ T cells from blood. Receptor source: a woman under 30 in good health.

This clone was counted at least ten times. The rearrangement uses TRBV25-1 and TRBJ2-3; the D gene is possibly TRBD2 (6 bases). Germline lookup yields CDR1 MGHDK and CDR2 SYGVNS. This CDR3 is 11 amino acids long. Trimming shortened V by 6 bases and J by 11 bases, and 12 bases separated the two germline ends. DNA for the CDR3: TGTGCCAGCAGCGGAGGGGCCCGGCAGTATTTT. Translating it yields CASSGGARQYF.

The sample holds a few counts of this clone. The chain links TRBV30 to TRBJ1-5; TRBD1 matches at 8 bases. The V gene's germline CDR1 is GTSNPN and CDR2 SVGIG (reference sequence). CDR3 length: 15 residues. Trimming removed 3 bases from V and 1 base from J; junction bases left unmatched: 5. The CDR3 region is CAWRGQGASNQPQHF. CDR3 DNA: TGTGCCTGGAGGGGCCAGGGGGCGAGCAATCAGCCCCAGCATTTT.

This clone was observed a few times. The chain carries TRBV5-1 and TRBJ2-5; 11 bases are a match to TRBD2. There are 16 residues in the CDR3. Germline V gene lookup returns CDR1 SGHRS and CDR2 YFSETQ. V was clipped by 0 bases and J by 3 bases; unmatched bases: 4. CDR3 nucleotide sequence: TGCGCCAGCAGCTTGGGACTAGCGGGACGGGAAGAGACCCAGTACTTC. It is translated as CASSLGLAGREETQYF.

The CDR3 sequence is CASSRDSHSGNTIYF. CDR3 sequence (DNA): TGTGCCAGTAGTCGGGACTCCCACTCTGGAAACACCATATATTTT. The chain couples TRBV19 to TRBJ1-3, with a possible D match to TRBD1 (5 bases). The germline CDR1 and CDR2 sequences are LNHDA and SQIVND (reference sequence). V lost 5 bases to trimming and J lost 0 bases, with 11 bases between them. This CDR3 comprises 15 residues. The variable domain in full, completed from reference TRBV19 and TRBJ1-3, reads DGGITQSPKYLFRKEGQNVTLSCEQNLNHDAMYWYRQDPGQGLRLIYYSQIVNDFQKGDIAEGYSVSREKKESFPLTVTSAQKNPTAFYLCASSRDSHSGNTIYFGEGSWLTVV.

This chain's CDR3 is CAWSGTGTGIYEQYF. The DNA for the CDR3 is TGTGCCTGGAGTGGAACCGGGACAGGCATCTACGAGCAGTACTTC. This chain connects TRBV30 to TRBJ2-7; TRBD1 matches at 8 bases. Trimming took 1 base from V and 3 from J; bases not matched to a gene: 8. This CDR3 comprises 15 residues. Germline V CDR1 and CDR2: GTSNPN, SVGIG (reference sequence).

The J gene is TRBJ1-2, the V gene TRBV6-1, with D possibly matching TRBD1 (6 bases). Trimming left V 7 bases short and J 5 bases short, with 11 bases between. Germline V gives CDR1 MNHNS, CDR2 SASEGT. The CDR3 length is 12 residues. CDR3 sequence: CASTLTGYGYTF. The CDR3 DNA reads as TGTGCCAGCACCCTCACAGGGTATGGCTACACCTTC.

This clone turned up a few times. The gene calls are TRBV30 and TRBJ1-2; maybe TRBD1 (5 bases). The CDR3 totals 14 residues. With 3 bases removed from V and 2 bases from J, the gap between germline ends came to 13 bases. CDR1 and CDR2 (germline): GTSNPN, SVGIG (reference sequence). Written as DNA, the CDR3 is TGTGCCTGGAGGGCCCTGGGGGGGAACTATGGCTACACCTTC. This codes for CAWRALGGNYGYTF.

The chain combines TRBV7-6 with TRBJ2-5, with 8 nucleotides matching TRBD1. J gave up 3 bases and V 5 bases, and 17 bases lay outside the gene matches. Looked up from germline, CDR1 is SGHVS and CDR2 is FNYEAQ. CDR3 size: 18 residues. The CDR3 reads CASSGQPKTGAVEETQYF. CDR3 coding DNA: TGTGCCAGCAGCGGACAGCCCAAGACAGGGGCAGTCGAAGAGACCCAGTACTTC.

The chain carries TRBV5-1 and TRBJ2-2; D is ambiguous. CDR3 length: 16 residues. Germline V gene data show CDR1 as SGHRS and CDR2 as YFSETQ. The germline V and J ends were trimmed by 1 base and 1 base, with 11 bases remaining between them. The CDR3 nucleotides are TGCGCCAGCAGCTTGTTCGTCAGGCAGAACACCGGGGAGCTGTTTTTT. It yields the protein CASSLFVRQNTGELFF.